This T cell receptor beta chain was retrieved from a study of tissue T cells after allogeneic stem cell transplantation. TCRbeta CDR3 was sequenced at survey depth with template counts. The repertoire was sequenced with immunoSEQ multiplex PCR; TCRdb's copy has only in-frame clones and lacks some. The sample shows about 17,000 clones, around 70% of them seen only once. Losses at the gene ends were 3 bases for V and 3 bases for J; bases not matched to a gene: 2. Germline lookup yields CDR1 NNHNN and CDR2 SYGAGS (reference sequence). CDR3 length: 14 residues. About this clone itself: What it binds is not known. Gene names and germline refer to mouse. The CDR3 extends 1 residue past the end of the read, so its final part is completed from the germline J gene.

Overall study results and limits: Only a limited share of tissue TCRs appeared in blood or spleen. Across patients, clones rarely overlapped, yet motif clusters were shared tissue-specifically. Within patients, tissue anatomy strongly shaped TCR repertoire composition.

The clonotype originates from a female BALB/c mouse in good health. For the strain, the MHC haplotype given is H2-d. Sequencing was done on a sample of spleen. The V gene is TRBV13-2, the J gene TRBJ2-1; 8 bases map to TRBD2. The sequenced CDR3 bases are TGTGCCAGCGGTGTAACTGGGGGCTATGCTGAGCAGTTC. The encoded protein is CASGVTGGYAEQF. The entire CDR3 sequence reads CASGVTGGYAEQFF.